The 31 T cell receptor beta chains below were found in one sample sequenced in a study of cytomegalovirus exposure and HLA in healthy donors. Vbeta (60) and Jbeta (13) primers were used in the PCR. Data came from immunoSEQ multiplex PCR; TCRdb stores just in-frame clones and leaves some out. The repertoire has roughly 140,000 clones, 82% of them found once; the top ten carry 5.7%. The sequenced sample was PBMCs. The receptors come from a man aged 30 to 39 in good health and CMV-seropositive.

V usage is TRBV4-3 and J usage is TRBJ2-7; no firm D call. V lost 0 bases and J lost 6, with 15 bases in between. The CDR3 contains 15 residues. Per germline, CDR1 LGHNA and CDR2 YSLEER. The CDR3 coding sequence is TGCGCCAGCAGCCAAGACTTCACGGTGATATCCGAGCAGTACTTC. Protein sequence: CASSQDFTVISEQYF.

The V gene is TRBV7-2, the J gene TRBJ1-3; TRBD1 matches at 9 bases. This CDR3 is built from 17 residues. The trim removed 0 bases at V and 4 bases at J, leaving 7 bases unmatched. Germline CDR1 and CDR2: SGHTA and FQGNSA. The CDR3 loop is CASSLAHRGPRGNTIYF. CDR3 nucleotides: TGTGCCAGCAGCTTAGCGCACAGGGGGCCTAGAGGAAACACCATATATTTT.

In nucleotides, the CDR3 is TGCGCCAGCAGATCGACAGGGATCAATGAGCAGTTCTTC. Amino acids: CASRSTGINEQFF. The chain couples TRBV4-1 to TRBJ2-1; TRBD1 matches at 7 bases. After removal of 6 bases from V and 6 bases from J, the junction contained 5 bases not matched to a gene. There are 13 residues in the CDR3. Germline V lookup: CDR1 MGHRA, CDR2 YSYEKL.

The V call is TRBV29-1, the J call TRBJ1-2; TRBD1 is a possible D gene (5 bases). The CDR3 covers 11 residues. The V gene's germline CDR1 is SQVTM and CDR2 ANQGSEA. Between the trimmed V and J ends, which lost 7 bases and 3 bases, there was a span of 9 bases. This CDR3 is CSALQDYGYTF. The CDR3, as DNA: TGCAGCGCCCTACAGGACTATGGCTACACCTTC.

V and J are TRBV2 and TRBJ1-2, with TRBD1 as a possible D gene (6 bases). CDR1 and CDR2 from the germline V gene are SNHLY and FYNNEI. CDR3 length: 15 residues. Between the trimmed V and J ends, which lost 2 bases and 5 bases, there was a span of 15 bases. The CDR3 bases are TGTGCCAGCAGTGAAAGGGGAAGGGGGGGATATGGCTACACCTTC. Amino acids: CASSERGRGGYGYTF. Full variable domain (rest looked up from reference TRBV2 and TRBJ1-2): EPEVTQTPSHQVTQMGQEVILRCVPISNHLYFYWYRQILGQKVEFLVSFYNNEISEKSEIFDDQFSVERPDGSNFTLKIRSTKLEDSAMYFCASSERGRGGYGYTFGSGTRLTVV.

About this clone itself: The conserved final phenylalanine or tryptophan is absent from the CDR3, which likely points to a read error. CDR3 residues: CASSPDTYEQYL. Written as DNA, the CDR3 is TGCGCCAGCAGCCCCGACACCTACGAGCAGTACCTC. V usage is TRBV5-1 and J usage is TRBJ2-7; D gene uncertain. CDR3 length: 12 residues. Trimming pared 4 bases from V and 2 bases from J, leaving 7 bases between. The germline CDR1 and CDR2 sequences are SGHRS and YFSETQ.

The chain joins TRBV5-6 to TRBJ2-3, with TRBD2 matching over 7 bases. The CDR3 contains 15 residues. From germline, CDR1 is SGHDT and CDR2 YYEEEE. V was clipped by 4 bases and J by 5 bases; unmatched bases: 10. The CDR3 DNA is TGTGCCAGCAGCACGTACGGGGGGATGGGAGATACGCAGTATTTT. It codes for CASSTYGGMGDTQYF.

This clone was seen a single time. The genes are TRBV27 and TRBJ2-7; 8 positions agree with TRBD1. With 0 bases clipped from V and 6 bases from J, the junction kept 7 bases outside the gene matches. This CDR3 region has 15 residues. Germline-derived CDR1 and CDR2 are MNHEY and SMNVEV (reference sequence). This CDR3 is CASSLSPDRGGEQYF. Written as DNA, the CDR3 is TGTGCCAGCAGTTTATCGCCCGACAGGGGTGGCGAGCAGTACTTC.

This clone was observed a handful of times. The CDR3 nucleotides read TGTGCCAGCAGGTCCACCACCCAGGGAGGGGGGGGCAAATACGAGCAGTACTTC. Translated, it gives CASRSTTQGGGGKYEQYF. The J gene is TRBJ2-7, the V gene TRBV2, with D possibly TRBD2 on 7 matching bases. The V end lost 6 bases, the J end lost 4 bases, and 28 bases lay between the germline ends. In germline, CDR1 is SNHLY, CDR2 FYNNEI. CDR3 size: 18 residues.

V is TRBV20-1 and J is TRBJ2-5; D possibly corresponds to TRBD2 (5 bases). The germline gives CDR1 DFQATT, CDR2 SNEGSKA (reference sequence). CDR3 length: 11 amino acids. The V gene lost 3 bases and the J gene lost 5 bases, with 7 bases spanning the gap. The CDR3 DNA reads TGCAGTGCTAGGTCGGGGGAGACCCAGTACTTC. This gives the protein CSARSGETQYF.

Remarks on this clone: At one end the junction does not follow the germline gene, possibly because of a read error. The chain couples TRBV2 to TRBJ2-4, with D perhaps TRBD2 (5 bases). The CDR3 has 15 amino acids. Germline-derived CDR1 and CDR2 are SNHLY and FYNNEI. CDR3 amino acids: CASSVSALAKNSQYF. In nucleotides, the CDR3 is TGTGCCAGCAGTGTATCGGCTCTAGCCAAAAACAGTCAGTACTTC.

This clone appeared a few times. The chain combines TRBV27 with TRBJ1-2; possibly TRBD1 for D (6 bases). CDR1 and CDR2 from the germline V gene are MNHEY and SMNVEV (reference sequence). Trimming took off 6 bases at V and 2 bases at J, with 16 bases between the two ends. The CDR3 extends over 15 amino acids. In nucleotides, the CDR3 is TGTGCCAGCAGCCCCCGGTGGGGGCAGAACTATGGCTACACCTTC. Encoded protein: CASSPRWGQNYGYTF.

The V call is TRBV30, the J call TRBJ2-5, with a weak D call TRBD1 (7 bases). Between the trimmed V and J ends, which lost 1 base and 9 bases, there was a span of 21 bases. There are 15 residues in the CDR3. Germline CDR1 and CDR2: GTSNPN and SVGIG (reference sequence). The CDR3 here is CAWSARTGGVGAQYF. DNA of the CDR3: TGTGCCTGGAGTGCCCGGACAGGAGGGGTAGGAGCCCAGTACTTC.

The table lists this clone with a count of one. The DNA of the CDR3 is TGTGCCACTCGAACCCGGACACTAAACACCGGGGAGCTGTTTTTT. This gives the protein CATRTRTLNTGELFF. The rearrangement joins TRBV19 to TRBJ2-2; TRBD1 is a possible D gene (5 bases). Germline V gives CDR1 LNHDA, CDR2 SQIVND (reference sequence). Trimming took 10 bases from V and 2 from J, leaving 17 bases between them. This CDR3 region has 15 residues.

This clone was recorded only once. V and J are TRBV2 and TRBJ1-2; 7 nucleotides align to TRBD1. CDR3 length: 13 residues. Germline V gene lookup returns CDR1 SNHLY and CDR2 FYNNEI. With V trimmed by 10 bases and J by 3 bases, 8 bases remained unmatched. The chain's CDR3 is CANLLTGHYGYTF. As DNA, the CDR3 is TGTGCCAACCTCCTGACAGGGCACTATGGCTACACCTTC.

The chain combines TRBV7-9 with TRBJ2-7; 7 bases fit TRBD1. The CDR3 is 13 residues long. CDR1 is SEHNR and CDR2 is FQNEAQ in the germline V gene (reference sequence). Unmatched junction bases numbered 7, after V lost 5 bases and J lost 6 bases. CDR3 in amino acids: CASSTYRGSEQYF. CDR3 DNA: TGTGCCAGCAGCACGTACAGGGGTAGCGAGCAGTACTTC.

The chain links TRBV6-6 to TRBJ2-1, with a tentative D call TRBD1 (5 bases). In germline, CDR1 is MNHNY, CDR2 SVGAGI (reference sequence). This CDR3 has 12 amino acids. With 5 bases removed from V and 8 bases from J, the gap between germline ends came to 10 bases. The CDR3 loop reads CASSKSRDEQFF. DNA of the CDR3: TGTGCCAGCAGTAAAAGCAGGGATGAGCAGTTCTTC.

This clone came up once. This sequence joins TRBV4-2 and TRBJ1-1; the D gene is possibly TRBD1 (6 bases). V was clipped by 5 bases and J by 1 base, with 11 bases between them. The CDR3 has 14 amino acids. Germline assignment: CDR1 LGHNA and CDR2 YNFKEQ. The CDR3: CASSSSTGNTEAFF. Written as DNA, the CDR3 is TGTGCCAGCAGCTCTTCGACAGGGAACACTGAAGCTTTCTTT.

V usage is TRBV5-1 and J usage is TRBJ2-5, with a tentative D call TRBD1 (6 bases). Germline lookup yields CDR1 SGHRS and CDR2 YFSETQ. This CDR3 is built from 15 residues. The V and J ends lost 1 base and 5 bases respectively, with 15 bases between them. The CDR3 DNA reads TGCGCCAGCAGCTTGACCCTCACAGGGATGGAGACCCAGTACTTC. Protein: CASSLTLTGMETQYF.

The chain couples TRBV7-9 to TRBJ2-2, with D unclear. Trimming took off 5 bases at V and 6 bases at J, with 4 bases between the two ends. In germline, CDR1 is SEHNR, CDR2 FQNEAQ (reference sequence). The CDR3 spans 11 residues. CDR3 protein: CASSPSGELFF. The CDR3 coding sequence is TGTGCCAGCAGCCCTTCCGGGGAGCTGTTTTTT.

This chain links TRBV11-2 with TRBJ2-5; D might be TRBD1 (6 bases). Germline CDR1 is SGHAT and CDR2 is FQNNGV. With 5 bases removed from V and 6 bases from J, the gap between germline ends came to 13 bases. The CDR3 has 13 amino acids. DNA for the CDR3: TGTGCCAGCAGCCCTGGCAGGGGTCAGACCCAGTACTTC. As protein: CASSPGRGQTQYF. Full variable domain (missing parts from reference TRBV11-2 and TRBJ2-5): EAGVAQSPRYKIIEKRQSVAFWCNPISGHATLYWYQQILGQGPKLLIQFQNNGVVDDSQLPKDRFSAERLKGVDSTLKIQPAKLEDSAVYLCASSPGRGQTQYFGPGTRLLVL.

This clone was observed a few times. The junction does not match germline at one end; this may be a read error. The CDR3 loop is CSSSRHGTGGGANVLTF. The CDR3 DNA is TGTTCCAGCAGCCGACATGGGACAGGTGGTGGGGCCAACGTCCTGACTTTC. The chain employs TRBV7-9 and TRBJ2-6, with 8 positions matching TRBD1. Germline V lookup: CDR1 SEHNR, CDR2 FQNEAQ (reference sequence). The CDR3 contains 17 residues.

This clone was picked up one time. The chain has TRBV6-5 and TRBJ2-7; tentative D call: TRBD1 (6 bases). This CDR3 region has 11 residues. The V end was cut by 6 bases, the J end by 7 bases, with 10 bases between. Germline V CDR1 and CDR2: MNHEY, SVGAGI. The CDR3 loop is CASRTGVEQYF. The CDR3, as DNA: TGTGCCAGCAGGACAGGAGTAGAGCAGTACTTC.

J is TRBJ1-4 and V is TRBV19; tentatively, D is TRBD1 (6 bases). Germline-derived CDR1 and CDR2 are LNHDA and SQIVND (reference sequence). CDR3 length: 14 amino acids. V was trimmed by 6 bases and J by 11 bases, leaving 19 bases between them. Here the CDR3 reads CASSPDRPDRKLFF. The DNA for the CDR3 is TGTGCCAGTAGCCCTGACAGGCCCGATCGTAAACTGTTTTTT.

The chain joins TRBV7-2 to TRBJ2-1, with 9 bases that match TRBD2. Germline V gene lookup returns CDR1 SGHTA and CDR2 FQGNSA. The CDR3 is 15 amino acids. V shed 3 bases, J shed 8 bases, and the junction held 8 bases outside the gene matches. CDR3 sequence: CASSFSSGGGDEQFF. The CDR3 coding sequence is TGTGCCAGCAGCTTCAGCTCGGGCGGGGGGGATGAGCAGTTCTTC.

The chain joins TRBV14 to TRBJ2-7, with 13 bases lining up with TRBD2. V was pared by 4 bases and J by 8 bases, with 5 bases of the junction left unmatched. Germline assignment: CDR1 SGHDN and CDR2 FVKESK. CDR3 length equals 14 residues. CDR3 nucleotide sequence: TGTGCCAGCAGCCCCAGGACTAGCGGGAGCCAGCAGTACTTC. It is translated as CASSPRTSGSQQYF.

This clone was counted a single time. The rearrangement joins TRBV30 to TRBJ1-3; TRBD1 matches at 8 bases. This CDR3 has 16 residues. In germline, CDR1 is GTSNPN, CDR2 SVGIG (reference sequence). J lost 1 base, V lost 3 bases, and 8 bases had no gene match. The CDR3 region has the DNA TGTGCCTGGAGCTCCCGGGACAGGTCTTCTGGAAACACCATATATTTT. Translating gives CAWSSRDRSSGNTIYF.

V gene TRBV7-8 combines with J gene TRBJ1-2; D is uncertain. Trimming shortened V by 3 bases and J by 4 bases, and 9 bases separated the two germline ends. The CDR3 is made up of 13 amino acids. Germline V CDR1 and CDR2: SGHVS, FQNEAQ. In DNA, the CDR3 is TGTGCCAGCAGCTTGTCCACGGGCTATGGCTACACCTTC. Amino acid sequence: CASSLSTGYGYTF.

This sequence joins TRBV5-4 and TRBJ2-7, with D possibly matching TRBD1 (6 bases). This CDR3 has 14 residues. CDR1 SGHNT and CDR2 YYREEE come from the germline V gene (reference sequence). The ends were cut back, 4 bases at V and 2 bases at J, with 13 bases in the middle. The CDR3 DNA is TGTGCCAGCAGCACCACAGGGATAACCTACGAGCAGTACTTC. Protein sequence: CASSTTGITYEQYF.

This rearrangement joins TRBV7-9 to TRBJ1-4, with D maybe TRBD1 (6 bases). CDR1 SEHNR and CDR2 FQNEAQ come from the germline V gene (reference sequence). The CDR3 loop spans 14 amino acids. V was cut by 1 base and J by 12 bases, with 15 bases left in between. CDR3 amino acids: CASSLETGGAELFF. CDR3 sequence (DNA): TGTGCCAGCAGCTTAGAGACAGGCGGTGCGGAACTGTTTTTT. Supplemented by reference TRBV7-9 and TRBJ1-4, the full variable domain reads DTGVSQNPRHKITKRGQNVTFRCDPISEHNRLYWYRQTLGQGPEFLTYFQNEAQLEKSRLLSDRFSAERPKGSFSTLEIQRTEQGDSAMYLCASSLETGGAELFFGSGTQLSVL.

The CDR3 spells CSVESGTGQTQYF. CDR3 DNA: TGCAGCGTTGAAAGCGGGACCGGGCAGACCCAGTACTTC. The rearrangement joins TRBV29-1 to TRBJ2-5, with 7 bases lining up with TRBD2. The V gene's germline CDR1 is SQVTM and CDR2 ANQGSEA. The CDR3 loop spans 13 amino acids. Trimming cost V 2 bases and J 6 bases; bases outside gene matches: 6.